Listed below are T cell receptor beta chains from one sample, sequenced in a study of metastatic and nonmetastatic thyroid tumors. TCRdb re-analyzed the PCR reads using MiXCR. The sample holds 89,000 or so clones, 7.5% to 9% seen once. The sequencing sample was made of blood. All receptors derive from a female donor with papillary thyroid cancer or a benign thyroid nodule (not recorded which). Some clones in this sample may be carry-over from other donors' samples. Each CDR3 is given with its conserved first and last residue. The D gene is left open where the match is weak. Expanded clones are given a class, and other clones once, few, many or no size at all.

V gene	J gene	clone size	D gene	CDR3 DNA	CDR3 protein
TRBV4-1	TRBJ2-7	many	.	TGCGCCAGCAGCCAAGATTCGGGGTACTCCTACGAGCAGTACTTC	CASSQDSGYSYEQYF
TRBV20-1	TRBJ1-2	many	TRBD1	TGCAGTGCTAGCGGGACAGGGACTAACTATGGCTACACCTTC	CSASGTGTNYGYTF
TRBV12-3/TRBV12-4	TRBJ1-6	many	.	TGTGCCAGCAGTTTGTCTCGGCAGGCACTTTTTAATTCACCCCTCCACTTT	CASSLSRQALFNSPLHF
TRBV5-5	TRBJ1-1	few	.	TGTGCCAGCAGCTTGGCGGGGGGGAACACTGAAGCTTTCTTT	CASSLAGGNTEAFF
TRBV6-1	TRBJ1-1	few	.	TGTGCCAGCAGTCCGTCGGACAGAAACACTGAAGCTTTCTTT	CASSPSDRNTEAFF
TRBV27	TRBJ2-1	.	TRBD2	TGTGCCAGCAGGCTAGCGGCACGAGGGGAGCAGTTCTTC	CASRLAARGEQFF
TRBV15	TRBJ1-4	many	.	TGTGCCACCGCTAGGAAAGGGGGGGAAAAACTGTTTTTT	CATARKGGEKLFF
TRBV5-6	TRBJ1-4	many	.	TGTGCCAGCAGCTGGCAGGGGTTTGACGAAAAACTGTTTTTT	CASSWQGFDEKLFF
TRBV14	TRBJ2-5	few	.	TGTGCCAGCAGCCAAGTACTGGAGACCCAGTACTTC	CASSQVLETQYF
TRBV6-1	TRBJ1-1	many	.	TGTGCCAGCACCCTGGGGGGGAACACTGAAGCTTTCTTT	CASTLGGNTEAFF
TRBV11-1	TRBJ1-1	many	TRBD1	TGTGCCAGCAGATCCGGGACAGGGTATACTGAAGCTTTCTTT	CASRSGTGYTEAFF
TRBV6-7	TRBJ2-2	few	TRBD2	TGTGCCAGCAGTACCCCGACTAGCGGGGGGGGGCCCTCCGGGGAGCTGTTTTTT	CASSTPTSGGGPSGELFF
TRBV30	TRBJ2-2	many	TRBD1	TGTGCCTGGAGTGTCCAGGGGGCCGGGGAGCTGTTTTTT	CAWSVQGAGELFF
TRBV3-1	TRBJ2-5	many	.	TGTGCCAGCAGCCAAGGGGGAGAGACCCAGTACTTC	CASSQGGETQYF
TRBV20-1	TRBJ2-7	many	TRBD1	TGCAGTGCCATCCGGCAGGGGGCTTTCGAGCAGTACTTC	CSAIRQGAFEQYF
TRBV25-1	TRBJ2-2	.	.	TGTGCCAGCTCCGACCCTGGGGAGCTGTTTTTT	CASSDPGELFF
TRBV5-7	TRBJ1-6	many	TRBD1	TGTGCCAGCAGCTTGAACAGGGGGGGATCACCCCTCCACTTT	CASSLNRGGSPLHF
TRBV25-1	TRBJ2-5	many	TRBD1	TGTGCCAGCAGGGGACAGAACCAAGAGACCCAGTACTTC	CASRGQNQETQYF
TRBV6-4	TRBJ2-3	many	.	TGTGCCAGCAGTAAGGGGGGCGAGGATACGCAGTATTTT	CASSKGGEDTQYF
TRBV3-1	TRBJ2-2	few	.	TGTGCCAGCAGCCAAGGATTCGGGGGCGACACCGGGGAGCTGTTTTTT	CASSQGFGGDTGELFF
TRBV25-1	TRBJ1-2	many	.	TGTGCCAGCAGTGAATACGGGTCTGGCTACACCTTC	CASSEYGSGYTF
TRBV3-1	TRBJ2-5	many	TRBD2	TGTGCCAGCAGCCTCCGGGGTAGCGGGGGGACGGAGACCCAGTACTTC	CASSLRGSGGTETQYF
TRBV28	TRBJ2-4	few	TRBD1	TGTGCCAGCAGCCTTGTTAGAAAAGGGGGCTCGTATGGCATTCAGTACTTC	CASSLVRKGGSYGIQYF
TRBV19	TRBJ2-1	.	.	TGTGCCAGTGGTTCCTACAATGAGCAGTTCTTC	CASGSYNEQFF
TRBV28	TRBJ2-7	many	TRBD2	TGTGCCAGCAGTTCCTCCGGGACTAGCGGCTACTACGAGCAGTACTTC	CASSSSGTSGYYEQYF
TRBV2	TRBJ1-2	few	.	TGTGCCAGCAGTGGGGTTTACAGGGTGGGCTACACCTTC	CASSGVYRVGYTF
TRBV11-2	TRBJ2-1	many	.	TGTGCCAGCAGCCCTCTAGGCATGGGGGTCGGTGAGCAGTTCTTC	CASSPLGMGVGEQFF
TRBV12-3/TRBV12-4	TRBJ2-5	many	.	TGTGCCAGCAGCCTAGGGGGGGGGCTCGGAGAGACCCAGTACTTC	CASSLGGGLGETQYF
TRBV9	TRBJ2-5	.	.	TGTGCCAGCAGCGCCGCAGGGGTCGGGGAGACCCAGTACTTC	CASSAAGVGETQYF
TRBV6-6	TRBJ2-1	many	TRBD2	TGTGCCAGCAGTTCGGGTAGCGGGGGGGGTCCCTACAATGAGCAGTTCTTC	CASSSGSGGGPYNEQFF
TRBV19	TRBJ1-2	.	.	TGTGCCAGTCTTGGCGGACTCGGGCCCCATGGCTACACCTTC	CASLGGLGPHGYTF
TRBV11-2	TRBJ2-2	.	.	TGTGCCAGCAGCTTACTAGGAGCGAACACCGGGGAGCTGTTTTTT	CASSLLGANTGELFF
TRBV5-1	TRBJ1-2	many	.	TGCGCCAGCAGCCCCGACTCAGGGGACTATGGCTACACCTTC	CASSPDSGDYGYTF
TRBV28	TRBJ1-4	many	TRBD1	TGTGCCAGCAGTACACAGGGGCAGGGAAATGAAAAACTGTTTTTT	CASSTQGQGNEKLFF
TRBV6-1	TRBJ1-5	many	TRBD1	TGTGCCAGCAGTGAAGACAGGGGGCTGGGCAATCAGCCCCAGCATTTT	CASSEDRGLGNQPQHF
TRBV7-3	TRBJ2-5	many	.	TGTGCCAGCAGCTTAAAAAAGACCCAGTACTTC	CASSLKKTQYF
TRBV6-4	TRBJ2-3	many	.	TGTGCCACCAGCCCAGCCAGCGCCGACACAGATACGCAGTATTTT	CATSPASADTDTQYF
TRBV27	TRBJ2-3	many	.	TGTGCCAGCAGTTTGGGCCCACGACGGGATACGCAGTATTTT	CASSLGPRRDTQYF
TRBV10-3	TRBJ2-2	many	.	TGTGCCATCAGTGAGTCGGACACCGGGGAGCTGTTTTTT	CAISESDTGELFF